The 11 T cell receptor beta chains presented below share a single source sample, sequenced in a study of a mutant IDH1 vaccine in newly diagnosed glioma. Generated by immunoSEQ multiplex PCR, the TCRdb table keeps only in-frame clones and is missing some. The repertoire holds nearly 50,000 clones, 75% to 90% seen once, with around 2.5% in the top ten. Time point reported: baseline, week 1 (first vaccination visit). Treatment given: pre-vaccination baseline after standard-of-care therapy. The sequenced sample was PBMCs, obtained from a glioma patient treated with radiotherapy, temozolomide or both. Receptor source: a man in his forties or fifties with glioma.

This clone was recorded only once. The chain links TRBV6-6 to TRBJ2-1, with 7 bases matching TRBD1. The CDR3 is 15 amino acids. Germline trimming cut 7 bases from V and 6 bases from J; bases unmatched to any gene: 12. CDR1 is MNHNY, CDR2 SVGAGI, per germline (reference sequence). The CDR3 DNA is TGTGCCAGCACCTACCCCACAGGGGCAGGCAATGAGCAGTTCTTC. This codes for CASTYPTGAGNEQFF.

The chain employs TRBV7-2 and TRBJ2-5; D is unclear. The CDR3 length is 13 residues. Germline lookup yields CDR1 SGHTA and CDR2 FQGNSA. V was trimmed by 3 bases and J by 5 bases, leaving 10 bases between them. The DNA for the CDR3 is TGTGCCAGCAGCTTTTCCAGAGGCGAGACCCAGTACTTC. It yields the protein CASSFSRGETQYF.

V and J are TRBV5-1 and TRBJ2-7; 7 positions agree with TRBD2. J lost 7 bases, V lost 4 bases, and 5 bases had no gene match. This CDR3 region has 12 residues. Germline V gene data show CDR1 as SGHRS and CDR2 as YFSETQ. DNA for the CDR3: TGCGCCAGCAGCCGGGACTATAGGGAGCAGTACTTC. Amino acid sequence: CASSRDYREQYF. Using reference TRBV5-1 and TRBJ2-7 for the parts outside the CDR3, the full variable domain is KAGVTQTPRYLIKTRGQQVTLSCSPISGHRSVSWYQQTPGQGLQFLFEYFSETQRNKGNFPGRFSGRQFSNSRSEMNVSTLELGDSALYLCASSRDYREQYFGPGTRLTVT.

The genes are TRBV7-9 and TRBJ2-7; 10 bases are a match to TRBD2. J gave up 5 bases and V 5 bases, and 9 bases lay outside the gene matches. This CDR3 region has 15 residues. Germline loops: CDR1 SEHNR, CDR2 FQNEAQ (reference sequence). The CDR3 region has the DNA TGTGCCAGCAGCGTAGGTACTAGCGGGATTGACGAGCAGTACTTC. Its protein is CASSVGTSGIDEQYF. Full variable domain (remainder filled in from reference TRBV7-9 and TRBJ2-7): DTGVSQNPRHKITKRGQNVTFRCDPISEHNRLYWYRQTLGQGPEFLTYFQNEAQLEKSRLLSDRFSAERPKGSFSTLEIQRTEQGDSAMYLCASSVGTSGIDEQYFGPGTRLTVT.

This chain connects TRBV7-7 to TRBJ2-1; D might be TRBD2 (5 bases). The CDR3 loop spans 19 amino acids. V gave up 5 bases and J gave up 3 bases, with 26 bases separating them. The germline V gene has CDR1 SSHAT and CDR2 FNYEAQ (reference sequence). Written as DNA, the CDR3 is TGTGCCAGCAGCCCCCGCCCCAGCGGAGGACCCGGGAACTACAATGAGCAGTTCTTC. This sequence encodes CASSPRPSGGPGNYNEQFF.

This chain uses TRBV14 with TRBJ2-1; 9 bases line up with TRBD2. The CDR3 sequence is 13 residues long. Germline CDR1 reads SGHDN; CDR2 reads FVKESK. With V trimmed by 2 bases and J by 15 bases, 8 bases remained unmatched. The CDR3 reads CASSQSLAGVVFF. The CDR3 DNA is TGTGCCAGCAGCCAATCATTAGCGGGAGTCGTGTTCTTC.

The chain recombines TRBV7-6 with TRBJ2-7; TRBD2 agrees at 8 bases. V lost 1 base and J lost 0; bases outside the gene matches: 2. The length of the CDR3 is 15 residues. Germline V CDR1 and CDR2: SGHVS, FNYEAQ. The CDR3 nucleotides read TGTGCCAGCAGCTTAGGAAGCGGGAGCTCCTACGAGCAGTACTTC. Translating it yields CASSLGSGSSYEQYF.

This chain joins TRBV10-3 and TRBJ2-2; 10 bases line up with TRBD2. The CDR3 contains 14 residues. Per germline, CDR1 ENHRY and CDR2 SYGVKD. V gave up 4 bases and J gave up 5 bases; unmatched junction bases: 1. The CDR3 DNA reads TGTGCCATCAGTGCGACTAGCGGGACCGGGGAGCTGTTTTTT. Translated: CAISATSGTGELFF.

The CDR3 DNA reads TGTGCCAGTAGTCAGGACAGGATGAACACTGAAGCTTTCTTT. Translating it yields CASSQDRMNTEAFF. The chain links TRBV19 to TRBJ1-1, with 7 bases matching TRBD1. The V gene's germline CDR1 is LNHDA and CDR2 SQIVND (reference sequence). With V trimmed by 5 bases and J by 0 bases, 3 bases remained unmatched. The length of the CDR3 is 14 residues.

The CDR3 DNA follows: TGTGCCAGCAGCTCCAGGGGACCGGGCACCGGGGAGCTGTTTTTT. The encoded protein is CASSSRGPGTGELFF. The chain has TRBV7-2 and TRBJ2-2, with D perhaps matching TRBD1 (6 bases). Per the germline V gene, CDR1 is SGHTA and CDR2 is FQGNSA. This CDR3 is built from 15 residues. V was cut by 4 bases and J by 4 bases, with 13 bases left in between.

The chain uses TRBV9 and TRBJ2-2; 7 nucleotides line up with TRBD1. Germline CDR1 SGDLS, CDR2 YYNGEE. J was trimmed by 6 bases and V by 2 bases; bases with no gene match: 7. This CDR3 contains 15 residues. Written as DNA, the CDR3 is TGTGCCAGCAGCGTGGAGCTCAGGGGGTCCGGGGAGCTGTTTTTT. As protein: CASSVELRGSGELFF.